This TCR beta chain is drawn from a study of shared clonotypes between healthy human individuals. Libraries were prepared by immunoSEQ multiplex PCR; TCRdb keeps only in-frame clonotypes and omits some of them. The data hold around 2.5 million clones, with over 85% observed a single time. With V trimmed by 6 bases and J by 1 base, 6 bases remained unmatched. The CDR3 spans 14 residues. Germline-derived CDR1 and CDR2 are SGHRS and YFSETQ. The clonotype comes from a man aged 18 to 30 in good health. Some clones in this sample may be carry-over from other donors' samples. Material: naive CD4+ T cells from PBMCs. The subset denotes: CD45RA+ positively selected. The chain has TRBV5-1 and TRBJ2-5; 7 bases align to TRBD1. The CDR3 bases are TGCGCCAGCACAGGGGGACAGAGCCAAGAGACCCAGTACTTC. This gives the protein CASTGGQSQETQYF.